These 15 T cell receptor beta chains originate from one sample sequenced in a study of T cell responses to AZD1222 COVID-19 vaccine. Clones were read by immunoSEQ multiplex PCR, and TCRdb kept only the in-frame ones, dropping some. The table lists about 190,000 clones, 75% to 90% of them singletons, with 6% to 8% in the top ten. This material consisted of peripheral blood, taken on day 0 of AZD1222 vaccination. The source of these receptors is an adult in good health.

The rearrangement uses TRBV11-2 and TRBJ1-6, with 7 bases aligning to TRBD1. Per germline, CDR1 SGHAT and CDR2 FQNNGV. J gave up 11 bases and V 0 bases, and 7 bases lay outside the gene matches. The CDR3 runs to 15 residues. DNA of the CDR3: TGTGCCAGCAGCTTAGATGTGACAGGGCTTACACCCCTCCACTTT. Translating gives CASSLDVTGLTPLHF.

The J gene is TRBJ1-1, the V gene TRBV6-5; 8 positions agree with TRBD1. CDR1 is MNHEY, CDR2 SVGAGI, per germline. V was clipped by 6 bases and J by 1 base; unmatched bases: 4. This CDR3 is 14 amino acids long. CDR3 sequence: CASRGTGRNTEAFF. CDR3 coding DNA: TGTGCCAGCAGGGGGACAGGAAGGAACACTGAAGCTTTCTTT.

The chain carries TRBV15 and TRBJ2-2, with TRBD2 matching 12 bases. CDR1 LNHNV and CDR2 YYDKDF come from the germline V gene (reference sequence). Trimming took 7 bases from V and 5 from J; bases not matched to a gene: 14. CDR3 size: 18 residues. CDR3 sequence (DNA): TGTGCCACCACTCGACCGGCTAGCGGGGGGGCGGAGACCGGGGAGCTGTTTTTT. Its translation is CATTRPASGGAETGELFF.

The V and J genes are TRBV29-1 and TRBJ2-7; TRBD1 aligns across 8 bases. The CDR3 contains 11 residues. Germline loops: CDR1 SQVTM, CDR2 ANQGSEA. Losses at the gene ends were 7 bases for V and 6 bases for J; bases not matched to a gene: 5. Here the CDR3 DNA reads TGCAGCGGCTGGACAGGGATCGAGCAGTACTTC. As protein: CSGWTGIEQYF.

V is TRBV18 and J is TRBJ2-5; D is unclear. Between the trimmed V and J ends, which lost 6 bases and 4 bases, there was a span of 9 bases. The germline V gene encodes CDR1 KGHSH and CDR2 LQKENI. The CDR3 totals 12 residues. As DNA, the CDR3 is TGTGCCAGCTCCCCGCGTCCAGAGACCCAGTACTTC. This encodes CASSPRPETQYF.

The chain is built from TRBV6-5 and TRBJ1-2; the match to TRBD1 covers 8 bases. In germline, CDR1 is MNHEY, CDR2 SVGAGI. The CDR3 covers 16 residues. The trim removed 0 bases at V and 2 bases at J, leaving 5 bases unmatched. CDR3 amino acids: CASSYSGQGQNYGYTF. Written as DNA, the CDR3 is TGTGCCAGCAGTTACTCCGGACAGGGCCAGAACTATGGCTACACCTTC.

The chain carries TRBV7-8 and TRBJ2-7, with 10 positions matching TRBD1. The CDR3 has 15 residues. The trim removed 5 bases at V and 5 bases at J, leaving 9 bases unmatched. The germline CDR1 and CDR2 sequences are SGHVS and FQNEAQ. CDR3 nucleotide sequence: TGTGCCAGCAGCACCTACGGGACAGGGGACCACGAGCAGTACTTC. It translates to CASSTYGTGDHEQYF.

The V call is TRBV5-6, the J call TRBJ1-1; 9 positions agree with TRBD1. Germline CDR1 reads SGHDT; CDR2 reads YYEEEE. The CDR3 has 14 amino acids. J lost 4 bases, V lost 4 bases, and 5 bases had no gene match. The CDR3 nucleotides read TGTGCCAGCAGCAGACCGGGACAGGGCACTGAAGCTTTCTTT. Translated: CASSRPGQGTEAFF.

The J gene is TRBJ1-6, the V gene TRBV20-1; D might be TRBD1 (5 bases). The V gene's germline CDR1 is DFQATT and CDR2 SNEGSKA (reference sequence). V lost 3 bases to trimming and J lost 6 bases, with 15 bases between them. The CDR3 is made up of 15 amino acids. This chain's CDR3 is CSASDSGQTNSPLHF. CDR3 nucleotide sequence: TGCAGTGCTAGTGATTCGGGGCAAACTAATTCACCCCTCCACTTT.

The V and J genes are TRBV5-4 and TRBJ2-1; the D is unclear. The germline CDR1 and CDR2 sequences are SGHNT and YYREEE (reference sequence). The CDR3 spans 13 residues. V was clipped by 0 bases and J by 7 bases, with 8 bases between them. CDR3 protein: CASSLVGVNEQFF. The CDR3 DNA sequence: TGTGCCAGCAGCTTGGTCGGTGTGAATGAGCAGTTCTTC.

A few counts support this clone. This chain uses TRBV5-4 with TRBJ1-1; D is unclear. CDR3 size: 15 residues. V lost 0 bases and J 4 bases, leaving 13 bases between the germline ends. The germline V gene encodes CDR1 SGHNT and CDR2 YYREEE (reference sequence). CDR3 sequence (DNA): TGTGCCAGCAGCTTGGCCCTAGATATGATCACTGAAGCTTTCTTT. Protein product: CASSLALDMITEAFF.

The chain has TRBV28 and TRBJ1-6; D might be TRBD1 (5 bases). This CDR3 contains 14 residues. Germline V lookup: CDR1 MDHEN, CDR2 SYDVKM. The V end lost 2 bases, the J end lost 14 bases, and 16 bases lay between the germline ends. In DNA, the CDR3 is TGTGCCAGCAGTTTAATGCTTCAGGGAGAGACCCTCCACTTT. It yields the protein CASSLMLQGETLHF.

The chain couples TRBV19 to TRBJ2-1; D is undetermined. This CDR3 region has 10 residues. Deletions cut 10 bases from V and 6 bases from J, with 7 bases between. Germline lookup yields CDR1 LNHDA and CDR2 SQIVND (reference sequence). CDR3 DNA sequence: TGTGCCACCGGGTTCAATGAGCAGTTCTTC. Translation: CATGFNEQFF. Supplemented by reference TRBV19 and TRBJ2-1, the full variable domain reads DGGITQSPKYLFRKEGQNVTLSCEQNLNHDAMYWYRQDPGQGLRLIYYSQIVNDFQKGDIAEGYSVSREKKESFPLTVTSAQKNPTAFYLCATGFNEQFFGPGTRLTVL.

V and J are TRBV4-1 and TRBJ2-3, with TRBD1 matching over 10 bases. Per the germline V gene, CDR1 is MGHRA and CDR2 is YSYEKL. The CDR3 is 16 amino acids. V was clipped by 1 base and J by 4 bases; unmatched bases: 5. CDR3 DNA: TGCGCCAGCAGCCAAGTGGGACAGGGGAAGGCAGATACGCAGTATTTT. It encodes CASSQVGQGKADTQYF.

The chain links TRBV9 to TRBJ2-3, with D unclear. The CDR3 loop spans 14 amino acids. Trimming took off 2 bases at V and 0 bases at J, with 7 bases between the two ends. From germline, CDR1 is SGDLS and CDR2 YYNGEE. The CDR3 nucleotides read TGTGCCAGCAGCGTGTTTTGGAGCACAGATACGCAGTATTTT. Residues: CASSVFWSTDTQYF.